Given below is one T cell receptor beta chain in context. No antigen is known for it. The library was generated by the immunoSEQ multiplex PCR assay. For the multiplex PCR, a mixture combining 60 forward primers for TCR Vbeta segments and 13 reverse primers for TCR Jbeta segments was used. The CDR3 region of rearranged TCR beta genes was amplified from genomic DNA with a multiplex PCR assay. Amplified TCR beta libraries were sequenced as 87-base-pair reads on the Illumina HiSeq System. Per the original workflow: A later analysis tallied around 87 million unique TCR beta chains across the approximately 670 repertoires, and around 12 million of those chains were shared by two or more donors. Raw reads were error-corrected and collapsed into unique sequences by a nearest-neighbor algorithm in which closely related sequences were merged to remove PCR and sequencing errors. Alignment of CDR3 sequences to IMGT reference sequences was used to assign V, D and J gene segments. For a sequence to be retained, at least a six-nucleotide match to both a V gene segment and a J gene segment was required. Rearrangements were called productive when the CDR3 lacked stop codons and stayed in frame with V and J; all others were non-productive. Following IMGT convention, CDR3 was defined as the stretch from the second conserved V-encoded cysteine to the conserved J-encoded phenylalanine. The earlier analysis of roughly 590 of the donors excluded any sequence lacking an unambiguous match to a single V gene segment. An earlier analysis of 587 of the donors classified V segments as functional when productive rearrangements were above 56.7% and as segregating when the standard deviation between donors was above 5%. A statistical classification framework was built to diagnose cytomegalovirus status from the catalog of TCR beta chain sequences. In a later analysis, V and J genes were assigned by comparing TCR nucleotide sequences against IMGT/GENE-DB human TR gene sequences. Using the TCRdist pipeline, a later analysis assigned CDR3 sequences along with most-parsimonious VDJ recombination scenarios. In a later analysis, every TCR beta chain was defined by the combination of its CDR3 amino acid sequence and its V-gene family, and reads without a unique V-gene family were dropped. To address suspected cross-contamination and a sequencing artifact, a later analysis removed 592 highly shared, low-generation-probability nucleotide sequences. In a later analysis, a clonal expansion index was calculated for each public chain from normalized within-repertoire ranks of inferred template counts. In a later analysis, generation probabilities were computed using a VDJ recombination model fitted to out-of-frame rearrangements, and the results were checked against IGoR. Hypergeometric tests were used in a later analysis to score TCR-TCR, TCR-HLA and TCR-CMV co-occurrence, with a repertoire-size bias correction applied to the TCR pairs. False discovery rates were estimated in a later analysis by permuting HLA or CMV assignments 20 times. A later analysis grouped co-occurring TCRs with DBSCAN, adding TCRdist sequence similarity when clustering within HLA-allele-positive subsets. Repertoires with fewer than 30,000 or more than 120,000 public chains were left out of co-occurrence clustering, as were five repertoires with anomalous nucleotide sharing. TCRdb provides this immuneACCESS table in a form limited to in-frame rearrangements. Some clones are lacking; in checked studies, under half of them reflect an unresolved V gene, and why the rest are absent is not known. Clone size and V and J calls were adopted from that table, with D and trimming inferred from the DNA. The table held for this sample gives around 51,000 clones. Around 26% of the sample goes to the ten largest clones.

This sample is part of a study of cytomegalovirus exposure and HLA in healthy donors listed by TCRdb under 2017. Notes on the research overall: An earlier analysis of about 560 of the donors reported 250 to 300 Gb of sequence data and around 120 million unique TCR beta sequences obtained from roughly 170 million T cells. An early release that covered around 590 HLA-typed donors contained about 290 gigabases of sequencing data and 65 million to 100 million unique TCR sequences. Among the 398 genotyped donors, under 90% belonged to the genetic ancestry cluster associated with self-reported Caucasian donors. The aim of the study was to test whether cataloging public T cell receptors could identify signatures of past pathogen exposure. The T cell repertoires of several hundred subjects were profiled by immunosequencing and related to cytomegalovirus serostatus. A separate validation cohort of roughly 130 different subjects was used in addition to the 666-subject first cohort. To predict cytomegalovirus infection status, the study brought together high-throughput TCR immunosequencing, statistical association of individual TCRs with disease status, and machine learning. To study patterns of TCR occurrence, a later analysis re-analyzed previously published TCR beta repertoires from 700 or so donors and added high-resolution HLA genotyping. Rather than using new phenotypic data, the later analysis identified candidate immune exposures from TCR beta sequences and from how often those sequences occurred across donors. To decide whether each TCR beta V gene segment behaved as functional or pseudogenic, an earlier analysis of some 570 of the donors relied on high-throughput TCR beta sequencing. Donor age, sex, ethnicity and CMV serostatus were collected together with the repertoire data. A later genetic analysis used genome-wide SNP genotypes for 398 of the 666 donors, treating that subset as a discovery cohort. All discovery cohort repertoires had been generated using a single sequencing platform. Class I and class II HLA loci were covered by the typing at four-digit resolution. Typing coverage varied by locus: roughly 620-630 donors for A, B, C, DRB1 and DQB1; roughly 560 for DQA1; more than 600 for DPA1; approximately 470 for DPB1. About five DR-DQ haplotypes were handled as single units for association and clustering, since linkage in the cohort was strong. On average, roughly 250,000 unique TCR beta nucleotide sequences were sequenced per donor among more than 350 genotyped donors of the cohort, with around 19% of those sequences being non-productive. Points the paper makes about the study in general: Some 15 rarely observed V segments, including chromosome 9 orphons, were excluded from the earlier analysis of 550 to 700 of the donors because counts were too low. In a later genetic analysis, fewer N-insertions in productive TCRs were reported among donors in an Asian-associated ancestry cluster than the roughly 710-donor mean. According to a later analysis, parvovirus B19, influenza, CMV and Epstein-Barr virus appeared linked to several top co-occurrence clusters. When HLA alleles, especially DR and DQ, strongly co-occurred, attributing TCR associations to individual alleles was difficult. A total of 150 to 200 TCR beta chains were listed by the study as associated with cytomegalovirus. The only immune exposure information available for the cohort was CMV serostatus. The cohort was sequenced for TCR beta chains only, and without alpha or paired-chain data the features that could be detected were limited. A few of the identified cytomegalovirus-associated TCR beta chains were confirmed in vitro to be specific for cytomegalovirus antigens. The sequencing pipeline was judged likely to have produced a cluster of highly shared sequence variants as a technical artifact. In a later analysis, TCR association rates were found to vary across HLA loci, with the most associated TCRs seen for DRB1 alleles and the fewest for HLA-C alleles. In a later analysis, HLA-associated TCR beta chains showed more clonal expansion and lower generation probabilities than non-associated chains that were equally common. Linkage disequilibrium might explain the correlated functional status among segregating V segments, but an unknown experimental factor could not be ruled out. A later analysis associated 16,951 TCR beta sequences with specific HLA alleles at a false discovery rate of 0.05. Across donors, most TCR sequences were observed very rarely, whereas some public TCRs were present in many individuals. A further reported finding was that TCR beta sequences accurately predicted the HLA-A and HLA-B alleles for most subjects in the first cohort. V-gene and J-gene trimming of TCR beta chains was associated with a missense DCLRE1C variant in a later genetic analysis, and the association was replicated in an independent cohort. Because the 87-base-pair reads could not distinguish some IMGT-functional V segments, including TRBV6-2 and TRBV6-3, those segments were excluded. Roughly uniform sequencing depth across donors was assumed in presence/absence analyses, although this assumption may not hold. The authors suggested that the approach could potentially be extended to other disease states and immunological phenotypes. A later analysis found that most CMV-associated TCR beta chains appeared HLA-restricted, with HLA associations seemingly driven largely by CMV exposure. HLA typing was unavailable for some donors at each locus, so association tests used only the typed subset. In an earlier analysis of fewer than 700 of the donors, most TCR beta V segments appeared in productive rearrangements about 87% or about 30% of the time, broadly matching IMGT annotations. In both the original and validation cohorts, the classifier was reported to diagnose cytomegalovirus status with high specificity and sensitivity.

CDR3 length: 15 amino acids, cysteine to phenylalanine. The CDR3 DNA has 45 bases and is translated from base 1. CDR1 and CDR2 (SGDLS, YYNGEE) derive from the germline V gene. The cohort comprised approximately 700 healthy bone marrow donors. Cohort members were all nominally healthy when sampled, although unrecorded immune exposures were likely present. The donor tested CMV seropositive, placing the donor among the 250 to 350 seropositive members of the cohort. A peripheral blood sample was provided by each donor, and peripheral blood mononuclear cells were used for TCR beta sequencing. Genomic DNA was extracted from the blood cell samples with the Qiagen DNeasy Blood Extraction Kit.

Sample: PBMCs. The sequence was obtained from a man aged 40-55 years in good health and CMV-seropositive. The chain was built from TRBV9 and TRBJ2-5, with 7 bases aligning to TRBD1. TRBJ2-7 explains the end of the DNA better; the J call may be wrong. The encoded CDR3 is CASSRQGSSSYEQYF. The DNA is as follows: TGTGCCAGCAGCCGACAGGGATCCTCCTCCTACGAGCAGTACTTC.